One sample yielded the 5 T cell receptor beta chains listed below, sequenced in a study of human T cells and chemical hapten exposure. Time point defined: patch test 3, about 24 weeks after DPC sensitization. Treatment meaning: therapeutic diphenylcyclopropenone sensitization with weekly scalp DPC. TCRdb re-called the RACE reads through MiXCR, storing one row per CDR3 protein. The repertoire consists of roughly 60,000 distinct CDR3 sequences, with about an eighth occurring once and the leading ten covering 2.4%. This sample comprised whole blood, obtained in connection with sensitization to the hapten diphenylcyclopropenone (DPC). The receptors come from a man aged 25-45 years with alopecia areata. Some clones in this sample may be carry-over from other donors' samples.

This clonotype occurred many times. The genes are TRBV24-1 and TRBJ2-7, with D unresolved. The germline V gene encodes CDR1 KGHDR and CDR2 SFDVKD. V was pared by 5 bases and J by 0 bases, with 7 bases between. CDR3 length: 13 residues. CDR3 sequence: CATSAQSSYEQYF. For the CDR3, the DNA is TGTGCCACCAGTGCTCAGAGCTCCTACGAGCAGTACTTC.

This clonotype has only a few counts. This rearrangement joins TRBV5-1 to TRBJ2-2, with 7 bases identical to TRBD2. CDR1 and CDR2 (germline): SGHRS, YFSETQ. The J segment lost 3 bases and the V segment lost 1 base, leaving 9 bases of the junction unmatched. The CDR3 extends over 17 amino acids. CDR3 sequence (DNA): TGCGCCAGCAGCTTGCTTGCGGGGGTCATTGACACCGGGGAGCTGTTTTTT. Protein sequence: CASSLLAGVIDTGELFF. The variable domain in full, completed from reference TRBV5-1 and TRBJ2-2, reads KAGVTQTPRYLIKTRGQQVTLSCSPISGHRSVSWYQQTPGQGLQFLFEYFSETQRNKGNFPGRFSGRQFSNSRSEMNVSTLELGDSALYLCASSLLAGVIDTGELFFGEGSRLTVL.

The chain couples TRBV6-1 to TRBJ1-1; TRBD1 is a possible D gene (6 bases). This CDR3 contains 17 residues. Germline CDR1 is MNHNS and CDR2 is SASEGT. Trimming took 7 bases from V and 5 from J, leaving 26 bases between them. DNA for the CDR3: TGTGCCAGCACCTACTTCGGGGGGGGGCCCCCTTTAACTGAAGCTTTCTTT. Protein product: CASTYFGGGPPLTEAFF.

This clonotype was found a few times. The chain combines TRBV12-5 with TRBJ2-2, with 8 bases that match TRBD1. The germline V gene has CDR1 LGHNT and CDR2 FRNRAP. Trimming cost V 1 base and J 6 bases; bases outside gene matches: 10. The CDR3 is made up of 17 amino acids. CDR3 nucleotides: TGTGCTAGTGGTTTGGACCCAGGGGGCGCATGGGCCGGGGAGCTGTTTTTT. Protein product: CASGLDPGGAWAGELFF.

This clonotype was detected ten times or more. The gene calls are TRBV7-9 and TRBJ2-7; a weak D match, TRBD1 (6 bases). This CDR3 has 15 residues. Germline loops: CDR1 SEHNR, CDR2 FQNEAQ (reference sequence). V lost 5 bases to trimming and J lost 2 bases, with 16 bases between them. This CDR3 reads CASSPNEGVPYEQYF. For the CDR3, the DNA is TGTGCCAGCAGCCCGAACGAGGGGGTCCCCTACGAGCAGTACTTC.